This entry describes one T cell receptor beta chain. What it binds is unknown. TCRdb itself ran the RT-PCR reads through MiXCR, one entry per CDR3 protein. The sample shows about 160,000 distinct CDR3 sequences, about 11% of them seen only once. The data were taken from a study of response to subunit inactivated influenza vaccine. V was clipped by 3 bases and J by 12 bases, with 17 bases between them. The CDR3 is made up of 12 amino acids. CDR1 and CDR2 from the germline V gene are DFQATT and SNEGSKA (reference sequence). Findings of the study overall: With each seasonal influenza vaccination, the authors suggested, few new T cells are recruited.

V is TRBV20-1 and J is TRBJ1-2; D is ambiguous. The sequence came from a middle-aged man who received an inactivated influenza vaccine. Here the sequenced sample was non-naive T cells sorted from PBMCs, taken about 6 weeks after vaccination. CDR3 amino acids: CSASDGPGIDTF. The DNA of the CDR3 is TGCAGTGCTAGTGATGGCCCGGGAATCGACACCTTC.